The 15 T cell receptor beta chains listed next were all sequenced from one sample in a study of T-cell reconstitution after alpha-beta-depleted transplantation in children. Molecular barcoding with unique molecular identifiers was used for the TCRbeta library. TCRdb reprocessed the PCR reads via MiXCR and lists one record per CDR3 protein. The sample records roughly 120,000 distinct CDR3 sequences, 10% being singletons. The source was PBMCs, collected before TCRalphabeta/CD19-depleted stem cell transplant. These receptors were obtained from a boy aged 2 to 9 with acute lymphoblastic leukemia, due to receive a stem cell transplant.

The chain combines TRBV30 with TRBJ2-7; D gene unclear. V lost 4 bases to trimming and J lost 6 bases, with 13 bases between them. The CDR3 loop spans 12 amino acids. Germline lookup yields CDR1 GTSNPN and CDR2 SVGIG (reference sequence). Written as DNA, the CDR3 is TGTGCCTGGAAGAGTGAACTTCGCGAGCAGTACTTC. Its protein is CAWKSELREQYF.

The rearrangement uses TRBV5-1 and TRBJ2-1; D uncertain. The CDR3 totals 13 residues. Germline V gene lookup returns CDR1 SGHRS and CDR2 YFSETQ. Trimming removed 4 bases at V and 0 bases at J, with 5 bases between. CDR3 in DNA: TGCGCCAGCAGCACGGCCTCCTACAATGAGCAGTTCTTC. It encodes CASSTASYNEQFF. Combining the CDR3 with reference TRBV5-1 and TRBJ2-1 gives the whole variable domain KAGVTQTPRYLIKTRGQQVTLSCSPISGHRSVSWYQQTPGQGLQFLFEYFSETQRNKGNFPGRFSGRQFSNSRSEMNVSTLELGDSALYLCASSTASYNEQFFGPGTRLTVL.

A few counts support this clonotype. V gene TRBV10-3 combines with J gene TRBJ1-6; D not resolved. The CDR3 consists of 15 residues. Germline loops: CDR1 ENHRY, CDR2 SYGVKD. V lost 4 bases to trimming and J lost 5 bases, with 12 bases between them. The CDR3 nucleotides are TGTGCCATCAGTGTGAGAGGGCTTGATAATTCACCCCTCCACTTT. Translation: CAISVRGLDNSPLHF.

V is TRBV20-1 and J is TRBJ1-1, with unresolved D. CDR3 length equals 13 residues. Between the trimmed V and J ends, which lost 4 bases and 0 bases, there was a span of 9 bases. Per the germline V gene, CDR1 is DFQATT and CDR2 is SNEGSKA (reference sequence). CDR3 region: CSAKGEVNTEAFF. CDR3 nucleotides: TGCAGTGCTAAAGGAGAAGTGAACACTGAAGCTTTCTTT.

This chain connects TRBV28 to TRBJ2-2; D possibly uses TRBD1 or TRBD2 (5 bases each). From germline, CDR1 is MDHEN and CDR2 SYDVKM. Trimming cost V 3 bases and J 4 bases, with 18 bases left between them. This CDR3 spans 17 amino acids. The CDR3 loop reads CASSFGVAGTSTGELFF. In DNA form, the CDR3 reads TGTGCCAGCAGTTTTGGTGTGGCAGGGACCTCCACCGGGGAGCTGTTTTTT.

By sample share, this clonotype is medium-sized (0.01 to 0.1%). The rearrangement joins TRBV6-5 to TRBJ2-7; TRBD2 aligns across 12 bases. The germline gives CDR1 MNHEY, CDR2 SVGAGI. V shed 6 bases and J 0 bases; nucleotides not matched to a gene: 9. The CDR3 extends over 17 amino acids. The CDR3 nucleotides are TGTGCCAGCAGCTTGGACGGACTAGCGGGGAGCTCCTACGAGCAGTACTTC. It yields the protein CASSLDGLAGSSYEQYF.

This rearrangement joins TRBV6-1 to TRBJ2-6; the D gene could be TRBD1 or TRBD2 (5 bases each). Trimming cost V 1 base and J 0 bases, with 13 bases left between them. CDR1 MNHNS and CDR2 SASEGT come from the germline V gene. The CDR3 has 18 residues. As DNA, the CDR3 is TGTGCCAGCAGTGAAGTCCACCGGGGCCTCTCTGGGGCCAACGTCCTGACTTTC. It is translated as CASSEVHRGLSGANVLTF.

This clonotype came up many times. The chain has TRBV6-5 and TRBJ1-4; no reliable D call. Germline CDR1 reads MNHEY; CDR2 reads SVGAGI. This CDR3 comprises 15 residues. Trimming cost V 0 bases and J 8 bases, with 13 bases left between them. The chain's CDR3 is CASSYSGTPSEKLFF. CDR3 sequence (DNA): TGTGCCAGCAGTTACTCGGGAACCCCATCGGAAAAACTGTTTTTT.

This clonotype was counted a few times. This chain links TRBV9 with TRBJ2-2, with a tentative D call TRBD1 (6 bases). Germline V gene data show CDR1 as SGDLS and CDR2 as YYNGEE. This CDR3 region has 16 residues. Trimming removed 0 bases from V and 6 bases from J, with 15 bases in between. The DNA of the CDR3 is TGTGCCAGCAGCGTAGATCCACAGGGTGGGTCCGGGGAGCTGTTTTTT. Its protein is CASSVDPQGGSGELFF.

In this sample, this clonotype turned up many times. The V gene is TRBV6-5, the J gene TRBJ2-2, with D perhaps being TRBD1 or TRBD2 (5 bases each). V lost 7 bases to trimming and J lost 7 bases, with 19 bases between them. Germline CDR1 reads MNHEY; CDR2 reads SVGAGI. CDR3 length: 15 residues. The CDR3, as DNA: TGTGCCAGCAATCAAAGGGACCCCATCGGCGGGGAGCTGTTTTTT. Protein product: CASNQRDPIGGELFF.

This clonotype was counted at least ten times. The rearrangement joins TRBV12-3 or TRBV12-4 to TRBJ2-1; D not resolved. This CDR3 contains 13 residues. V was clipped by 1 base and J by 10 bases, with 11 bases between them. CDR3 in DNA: TGTGCCAGCAGTTTAGGTGAGAGCAGCGAGCAGTTCTTC. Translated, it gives CASSLGESSEQFF.

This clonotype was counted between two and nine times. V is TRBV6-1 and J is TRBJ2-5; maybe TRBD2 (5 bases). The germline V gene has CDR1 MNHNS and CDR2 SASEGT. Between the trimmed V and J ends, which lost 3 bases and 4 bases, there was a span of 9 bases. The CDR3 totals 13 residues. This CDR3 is CASSDGVIETQYF. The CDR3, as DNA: TGTGCCAGCAGTGACGGGGTGATAGAGACCCAGTACTTC.

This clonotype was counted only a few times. The CDR3 DNA sequence: TGTGCCAGCGCCCTTCCAACGGCGGGGGCCAATGAGCAGTTCTTC. This sequence encodes CASALPTAGANEQFF. The chain is built from TRBV12-3 or TRBV12-4 and TRBJ2-1, with D maybe TRBD2 (7 bases). The CDR3 consists of 15 residues. Trimming removed 8 bases at V and 6 bases at J, with 20 bases between.

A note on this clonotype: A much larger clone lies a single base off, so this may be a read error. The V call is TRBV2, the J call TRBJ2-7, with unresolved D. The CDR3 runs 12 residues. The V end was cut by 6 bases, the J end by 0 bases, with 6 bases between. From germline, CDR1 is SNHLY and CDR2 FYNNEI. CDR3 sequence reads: CASSRTSYEQYF. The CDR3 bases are TGTGCCAGCAGCCGCACCTCCTACGAGCAGTACTTC.

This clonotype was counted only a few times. The CDR3: CSARISGLDYEQYF. In nucleotides, the CDR3 is TGCAGTGCTAGAATATCGGGACTAGACTACGAGCAGTACTTC. The chain has TRBV20-1 and TRBJ2-7, with 8 bases that match TRBD2. CDR3 length: 14 residues. With V trimmed by 2 bases and J by 3 bases, 6 bases remained unmatched. Per germline, CDR1 DFQATT and CDR2 SNEGSKA (reference sequence).